These 25 T cell receptor beta chains share one sample of origin, sequenced in a study of blood T cells in healthy people across ages. Sample-barcoded 5' priming and a J-beta primer mix drove a second PCR of about 6 to 12 cycles. TCRdb reanalysed the 5' RACE reads using MiXCR and keeps one entry per CDR3 protein. The sample records 950,000 to 1,200,000 distinct CDR3 sequences, 35% to 40% being singletons. Sample: blood. These receptors were taken from a man aged 18 to 29 in good health.

This chain connects TRBV19 to TRBJ2-7; 13 nucleotides align to TRBD2. Germline-derived CDR1 and CDR2 are LNHDA and SQIVND (reference sequence). This CDR3 is 16 amino acids long. The V gene end was trimmed by 1 base and the J gene end by 3 bases; junction bases not matched to a gene: 3. The CDR3, as DNA: TGTGCCAGTAGTATAGGGGGACTAGCGGGGAGCTACGAGCAGTACTTC. Its protein product is CASSIGGLAGSYEQYF.

This clonotype was picked up many times. The chain is built from TRBV29-1 and TRBJ2-7; D uncertain. CDR3 length equals 13 residues. V was pared by 4 bases and J by 2 bases, with 12 bases between. Germline lookup yields CDR1 SQVTM and CDR2 ANQGSEA. CDR3 sequence reads: CSVGPATPYEQYF. The CDR3, as DNA: TGCAGCGTTGGACCCGCGACTCCCTACGAGCAGTACTTC.

The J gene is TRBJ2-5, the V gene TRBV4-2, with D unclear. The CDR3 extends over 15 amino acids. CDR1 LGHNA and CDR2 YNFKEQ come from the germline V gene. Trimming stripped 0 bases from V and 2 bases from J, with 10 bases between. DNA for the CDR3: TGTGCCAGCAGCCAAGATGTCCCGCCTCAAGAGACCCAGTACTTC. It encodes CASSQDVPPQETQYF.

The rearrangement joins TRBV5-1 to TRBJ1-2, with no clear D. V lost 0 bases and J 4 bases, leaving 13 bases between the germline ends. This CDR3 has 15 residues. Germline-derived CDR1 and CDR2 are SGHRS and YFSETQ. The CDR3, as DNA: TGCGCCAGCAGCTTGGGACCCGGGGATTCCTATGGCTACACCTTC. This encodes CASSLGPGDSYGYTF.

The chain recombines TRBV29-1 with TRBJ2-1; D not certain. Germline V lookup: CDR1 SQVTM, CDR2 ANQGSEA. The CDR3 has 13 amino acids. Between the trimmed V and J ends, which lost 5 bases and 2 bases, there was a span of 10 bases. Here the CDR3 DNA reads TGCAGCGTTAGCCACGGTCCCTACAATGAGCAGTTCTTC. Protein: CSVSHGPYNEQFF.

The J gene is TRBJ1-5, the V gene TRBV20-1, with D unresolved. From germline, CDR1 is DFQATT and CDR2 SNEGSKA (reference sequence). Trimming removed 3 bases from V and 0 bases from J, with 6 bases in between. There are 13 residues in the CDR3. Written as DNA, the CDR3 is TGCAGTGCTAGGCAGCATAGCAATCAGCCCCAGCATTTT. Translation gives CSARQHSNQPQHF.

This chain links TRBV28 with TRBJ2-1; 14 nucleotides line up with TRBD2. The CDR3 is made up of 16 amino acids. V shed 1 base and J 9 bases; nucleotides not matched to a gene: 5. The germline V gene has CDR1 MDHEN and CDR2 SYDVKM. CDR3 region: CASSLSGTSGSLEQFF. For the CDR3, the DNA is TGTGCCAGCAGTTTATCCGGGACTAGCGGGAGTCTTGAGCAGTTCTTC. The full variable domain, with the rest looked up from reference TRBV28 and TRBJ2-1, is DVKVTQSSRYLVKRTGEKVFLECVQDMDHENMFWYRQDPGLGLRLIYFSYDVKMKEKGDIPEGYSVSREKKERFSLILESASTNQTSMYLCASSLSGTSGSLEQFFGPGTRLTVL.

The genes are TRBV6-5 and TRBJ2-3, with D perhaps TRBD1 or TRBD2 (5 bases each). The CDR3 loop spans 15 amino acids. Trimming left V 5 bases short and J 5 bases short, with 17 bases between. CDR1 is MNHEY, CDR2 SVGAGI, per germline. The CDR3 region has the DNA TGTGCCAGCAGTATTGGGTTAGGGGCGGGAGATACGCAGTATTTT. Translating it yields CASSIGLGAGDTQYF.

This rearrangement joins TRBV12-5 to TRBJ2-7, with 8 bases matching TRBD1. J lost 9 bases, V lost 5 bases, and 12 bases had no gene match. Germline lookup yields CDR1 LGHNT and CDR2 FRNRAP. The CDR3 is 14 amino acids. Written as DNA, the CDR3 is TGTGCTAGTGGTCCCGGACAGGGAGGCGATGTGCAGTACTTC. This encodes CASGPGQGGDVQYF.

The rearrangement uses TRBV19 and TRBJ1-2; D is perhaps TRBD1 (6 bases). Germline lookup yields CDR1 LNHDA and CDR2 SQIVND (reference sequence). V shed 7 bases and J shed 5 bases, with 14 bases lying between them. This CDR3 is built from 13 residues. CDR3 sequence: CASMGTGRYGYTF. CDR3 in DNA: TGTGCCAGTATGGGCACAGGGAGGTATGGCTACACCTTC.

This chain joins TRBV20-1 and TRBJ2-3, with D hard to call. Trimming took 4 bases from V and 2 from J, leaving 13 bases between them. CDR3 length: 14 residues. In germline, CDR1 is DFQATT, CDR2 SNEGSKA (reference sequence). The CDR3 region is CSATGYSNTDTQYF. CDR3 bases: TGCAGTGCTACCGGGTATTCAAACACAGATACGCAGTATTTT.

The rearrangement uses TRBV12-3 or TRBV12-4 and TRBJ2-3; no clear D gene. This CDR3 spans 14 amino acids. Trimming took off 6 bases at V and 5 bases at J, with 15 bases between the two ends. This CDR3 is CASSEPVTGDTQYF. The CDR3 DNA reads as TGTGCCAGCAGCGAACCCGTGACGGGAGATACGCAGTATTTT.

This chain joins TRBV3-1 and TRBJ2-3; D remains unclear. CDR3 length: 16 amino acids. Germline V gives CDR1 LGHDT, CDR2 YNNKEL (reference sequence). Deletions cut 5 bases from V and 0 bases from J, with 15 bases between. The DNA of the CDR3 is TGTGCCAGCAGCACCCCGACCGGAGATAGCACAGATACGCAGTATTTT. Translated, it gives CASSTPTGDSTDTQYF.

This sequence joins TRBV6-6 and TRBJ2-7; D gene unclear. Trimming removed 2 bases at V and 6 bases at J, with 5 bases between. The CDR3 has 11 residues. Germline V gene lookup returns CDR1 MNHNY and CDR2 SVGAGI (reference sequence). CDR3 region: CASSYRVEQYF. The CDR3 bases are TGTGCCAGCAGTTACAGGGTCGAGCAGTACTTC.

Remarks on this clonotype: This may arise from a read error, as a much more abundant clone is one base away. The missing conserved phenylalanine or tryptophan at the end of this CDR3 makes a read error likely. The chain recombines TRBV7-9 with TRBJ1-1; D is unclear. CDR3 length equals 12 residues. The germline V gene encodes CDR1 SEHNR and CDR2 FQNEAQ (reference sequence). Trimming left V 5 bases short and J 1 base short, with 5 bases between. In nucleotides, the CDR3 is TGTGCCAGCAGCAGGCAGAACACTGAAGCTTTCCTT. Translation gives CASSRQNTEAFL.

CDR3 sequence: CSVTGAGANVLTF. CDR3 DNA: TGCAGCGTTACAGGGGCAGGGGCCAACGTCCTGACTTTC. The chain joins TRBV29-1 to TRBJ2-6; 7 bases match TRBD1. CDR1 is SQVTM, CDR2 ANQGSEA, per germline. V was clipped by 5 bases and J by 4 bases; unmatched bases: 2. The CDR3 consists of 13 residues.

This clonotype has just a few counts. The genes are TRBV2 and TRBJ2-7, with a weak D call TRBD1 (5 bases). Trimming removed 1 base at V and 6 bases at J, with 10 bases between. Germline loops: CDR1 SNHLY, CDR2 FYNNEI. CDR3 length: 13 residues. The CDR3 is CASSEVTGGEQYF. In DNA, the CDR3 is TGTGCCAGCAGTGAAGTTACAGGCGGCGAGCAGTACTTC.

This sequence joins TRBV6-2 or TRBV6-3 and TRBJ1-1; D is uncertain. Germline CDR1 and CDR2: MNHEY and SVGEGT. The CDR3 sequence is 11 residues long. Trimming took off 10 bases at V and 8 bases at J, with 14 bases between the two ends. CDR3 nucleotide sequence: TGTGCCAACAAAAAGGGAAGAGAAGCTTTCTTT. Amino acid sequence: CANKKGREAFF.

This clonotype was counted a single time. V is TRBV9 and J is TRBJ1-1; tentative D call: TRBD1 (6 bases). Per the germline V gene, CDR1 is SGDLS and CDR2 is YYNGEE. The CDR3 runs to 16 residues. V gave up 4 bases and J gave up 5 bases, with 21 bases separating them. CDR3 residues: CASSPHPQGKGTEAFF. CDR3 DNA sequence: TGTGCCAGCAGCCCGCACCCACAGGGAAAGGGGACTGAAGCTTTCTTT.

This clonotype was seen a few times. The CDR3 here is CASSQGQGTSNTEAFF. DNA for the CDR3: TGTGCCAGCAGCCAAGGGCAGGGCACCTCGAACACTGAAGCTTTCTTT. The V gene is TRBV4-2, the J gene TRBJ1-1; D may be TRBD1 (5 bases). V lost 1 base to trimming and J lost 1 base, with 13 bases between them. The length of the CDR3 is 16 residues. CDR1 LGHNA and CDR2 YNFKEQ come from the germline V gene.

This clonotype was seen once. The rearrangement uses TRBV7-2 and TRBJ1-4; TRBD1 matches 11 bases. V trimming: 0 bases; J trimming: 7 bases; junction bases outside the gene matches: 4. The CDR3 loop spans 16 amino acids. CDR1 is SGHTA, CDR2 FQGNSA, per germline. CDR3 coding DNA: TGTGCCAGCAGCTTAGCAGGGACAGGGGGGACTGAAAAACTGTTTTTT. The encoded protein is CASSLAGTGGTEKLFF.

The table lists this clonotype with many counts. The chain is built from TRBV4-2 and TRBJ1-5; tentative D call: TRBD1 (5 bases). Trimming stripped 1 base from V and 4 bases from J, with 11 bases between. Per the germline V gene, CDR1 is LGHNA and CDR2 is YNFKEQ. The CDR3 spans 15 residues. The CDR3 DNA sequence: TGTGCCAGCAGCCAAGTTGATAGGGGTAATCAGCCCCAGCATTTT. This encodes CASSQVDRGNQPQHF.

This clonotype was seen a handful of times. V usage is TRBV12-5 and J usage is TRBJ1-5; D is undetermined. The CDR3 sequence is 12 residues long. From germline, CDR1 is LGHNT and CDR2 FRNRAP. The V end lost 6 bases, the J end lost 1 base, and 4 bases lay between the germline ends. CDR3 region: CASGRSNQPQHF. DNA for the CDR3: TGTGCTAGTGGCCGAAGCAATCAGCCCCAGCATTTT.

This clonotype was detected ten times or more. This chain connects TRBV12-3 or TRBV12-4 to TRBJ1-5; no firm D call. Trimming cost V 3 bases and J 7 bases, with 10 bases left between them. The CDR3 has 13 amino acids. CDR3 sequence: CASSFPGRQPQHF. The CDR3 coding sequence is TGTGCCAGCAGTTTCCCTGGCAGGCAGCCCCAGCATTTT.

This rearrangement joins TRBV20-1 to TRBJ2-5; D uncertain. The better agreement between TRBJ2-7 and the DNA end casts doubt on the J call. The CDR3 length is 11 residues. Germline CDR1 and CDR2: DFQATT and SNEGSKA (reference sequence). The CDR3 is CSAIRRYEQYF. DNA of the CDR3: TGCAGTGCCATCCGACGATACGAGCAGTACTTC.